This T cell receptor beta chain emerged from a study of response to subunit inactivated influenza vaccine. Using its own MiXCR run on the RT-PCR reads, TCRdb lists one record per CDR3 protein. This table holds 500,000 to 700,000 distinct CDR3 sequences, roughly a quarter found once. Trimming left V 5 bases short and J 7 bases short, with 14 bases between. The CDR3 has 14 residues. Germline V gene lookup returns CDR1 SGHVS and CDR2 FQNEAQ. The same specimen was also included in a second study, on T cells expressing NK-cell markers. As reported in that work: The TCR beta cDNA came from 5'RACE template switching with UMIs. These clonotypes also led the CD3+CD56-NKG2C+ fraction in several donors.

Source: CD4+ T cells sorted from PBMCs, taken approximately 12 days after vaccination. The V gene is TRBV7-8, the J gene TRBJ2-2; D remains ambiguous. The sequence derives from a man aged 45-60 years who received an inactivated influenza vaccine. The CDR3 sequence is CASSAGPRDGELFF. The CDR3 DNA is TGTGCCAGCAGCGCCGGACCAAGAGACGGGGAGCTGTTTTTT.